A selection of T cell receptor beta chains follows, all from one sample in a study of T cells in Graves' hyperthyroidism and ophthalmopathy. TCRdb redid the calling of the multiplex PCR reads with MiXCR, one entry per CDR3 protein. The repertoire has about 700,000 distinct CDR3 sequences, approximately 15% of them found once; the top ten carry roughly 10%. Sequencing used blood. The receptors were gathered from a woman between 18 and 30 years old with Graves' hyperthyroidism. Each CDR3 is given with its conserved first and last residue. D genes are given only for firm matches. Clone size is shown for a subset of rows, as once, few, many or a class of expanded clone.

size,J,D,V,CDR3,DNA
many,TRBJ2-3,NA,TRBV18,CASSPPTGTDTQYF,TGTGCCAGCTCACCTCCGACGGGCACAGATACGCAGTATTTT
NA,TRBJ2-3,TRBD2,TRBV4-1,CASSQVQLGAGESDTQYF,TGCGCCAGCAGCCAAGTTCAGCTGGGAGCGGGAGAATCAGATACGCAGTATTTT
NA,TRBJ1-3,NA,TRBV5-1,CASSLTQVPGNTIYF,TGCGCCAGCAGCTTGACACAGGTTCCCGGAAACACCATATATTTT
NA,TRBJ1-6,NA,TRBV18,CASSSQAENSPLHF,TGTGCCAGCTCATCACAGGCTGAGAATTCACCCCTCCACTTT
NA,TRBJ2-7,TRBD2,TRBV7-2,CASSLVLQWTSGGSYEQYF,TGTGCCAGCAGCTTAGTCCTACAATGGACTAGCGGAGGCTCCTACGAGCAGTACTTC
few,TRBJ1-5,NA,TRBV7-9,CASGEGSRQPQHF,TGTGCCAGCGGGGAGGGAAGCAGGCAGCCCCAGCATTTT
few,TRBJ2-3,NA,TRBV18,CASSSSGDTDTQYF,TGTGCCAGCTCGTCGTCAGGGGACACAGATACGCAGTATTTT
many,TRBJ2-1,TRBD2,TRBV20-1,CSAPGTSGRRSYNEQFF,TGCAGTGCTCCTGGGACTAGCGGGAGGCGCTCCTACAATGAGCAGTTCTTC
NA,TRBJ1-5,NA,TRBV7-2,CASSEASNQPQHF,TGTGCCAGCAGCGAGGCCAGCAATCAGCCCCAGCATTTT
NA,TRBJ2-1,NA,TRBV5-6,CASSLRQYCNEQFF,TGTGCCAGCAGCTTAAGGCAGTACTGCAATGAGCAGTTCTTC
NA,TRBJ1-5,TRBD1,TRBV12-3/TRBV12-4,CASSPGTGDGQPQHF,TGTGCCAGCAGTCCCGGGACAGGGGACGGTCAGCCCCAGCATTTT
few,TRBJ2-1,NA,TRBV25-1,CASSDGDEQFF,TGTGCCAGCAGTGATGGGGATGAGCAGTTCTTC
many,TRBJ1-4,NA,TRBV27,CASSIRTGTNEKLFF,TGTGCCAGCAGTATAAGGACCGGGACTAATGAAAAACTGTTTTTT
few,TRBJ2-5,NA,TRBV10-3,CAVGWGGGETQYF,TGTGCCGTAGGATGGGGGGGCGGTGAGACCCAGTACTTC
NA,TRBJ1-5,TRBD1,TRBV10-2,CASSESVRAGTGVRFGNQPQHF,TGCGCCAGCAGTGAGTCGGTGAGGGCCGGGACAGGGGTTCGATTCGGCAATCAGCCCCAGCATTTT
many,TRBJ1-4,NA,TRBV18,CASSPWAKNEKLFF,TGTGCCAGCTCACCCTGGGCCAAAAATGAAAAACTGTTTTTT
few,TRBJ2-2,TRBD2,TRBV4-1,CASSQPLRTSGSVGELFF,TGCGCCAGCAGCCAACCCTTACGGACTAGCGGGAGTGTCGGGGAGCTGTTTTTT
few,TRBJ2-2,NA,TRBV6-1,CASSAPNTGELFF,TGTGCCAGCAGTGCTCCGAACACCGGGGAGCTGTTTTTT
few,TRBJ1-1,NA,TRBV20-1,CSAKSPGLAWSIEAFF,TGCAGTGCAAAGAGCCCCGGACTGGCTTGGTCCATTGAAGCTTTCTTT
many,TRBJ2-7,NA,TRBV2,CASSEGYEQYF,TGTGCCAGCAGTGAAGGCTACGAGCAGTACTTC
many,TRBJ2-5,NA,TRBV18,CASSAKETQYF,TGTGCCAGCTCGGCGAAAGAGACCCAGTACTTC
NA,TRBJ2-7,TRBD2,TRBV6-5,CASSYLRGVGEQYF,TGTGCCAGCAGTTACCTTCGGGGGGTCGGCGAGCAGTACTTC
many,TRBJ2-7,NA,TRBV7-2,CASSDGGPSYEQYF,TGTGCCAGCAGCGATGGGGGGCCCTCCTACGAGCAGTACTTC